This note documents a single T cell receptor (beta chain) sequence. This receptor's antigen is unknown. No quality values exist for individual bases; no much larger clone is one base distant. The source of the sample is a study of early T cells in non-severe SARS-CoV-2 infection (dated by TCRdb to the early 2020s). About the investigation overall: Because TCR sequencing relied on bulk RNA taken from unsorted whole blood, pairing of alpha and beta chains was not possible. The investigation overall reported the following: VDJdb matching was skewed toward anti-spike CD8 responses, so virus-specific expansions were likely underestimated and private and CD4 specificities were missed.

Library generation was performed with 5' RACE. Sequenced using a NextSeq 500. Unique molecular identifiers were attached to individual cDNA molecules in the TCR library protocol so that sequencing error and PCR bias could be corrected. Both TCR alpha and beta chains were sequenced, and tight co-correlation was observed between alpha and beta sequence abundances in each sample. For the original study's pipeline: Decombinator V4 was used to annotate the V gene, J gene and CDR3 of the TCR sequences. Expanded TCRs were defined as changing significantly between any two time points under a Poisson model with p below 0.0001. TCR abundances were normalised to the total number of TCRs sequenced in each sample and reported as counts per million. TRAV1-2 paired with TRAJ12, TRAJ20 or TRAJ33 defined MAIT TCRs, while TRAV10 paired with TRAJ18 defined iNKT TCRs. A search of VDJdb, accessed on 1 November 2021, was run for TCRs annotated to CMV, EBV and SARS-CoV-2, with TCRs annotated for multiple antigens excluded. Starting from the raw public reads, TCRdb applied fastp trimming at Q25, assembled clones with MiXCR and retained in-frame beta chains. Duplicate CDR3 protein sequences are folded into a single record with the most common DNA and genes. TCRdb, not the original authors, processed these V and J calls. The sample records some 61,000 distinct CDR3 sequences, around 9.3% of which are singletons. The ten most abundant clones make up around 21% of the sample.

This was a case-control study nested in a cohort of healthcare workers in London, UK, who had nasopharyngeal swab PCR tests and blood samples taken every week. Healthcare workers were enrolled in the week of the UK lockdown, from 23 to 31 March 2020, and were followed every week for up to 16 weeks. The CDR3 measures 13 amino acids from cysteine to phenylalanine. The sequence is cut down to CDR3 DNA, 39 bases in frame from base 1. CDR1 and CDR2 are read off the germline V gene as MNHEY and SVGAGI. V was cut back by 11 bases and J by 1 base, leaving a gap of 12 bases between them. The rearrangement joined TRBV6-5 to TRBJ2-1; the D gene is possibly TRBD1, with 5 bases matching. This receptor was obtained from an adult who was a healthcare worker with PCR-confirmed SARS-CoV-2 infection or an uninfected control (not recorded which). The sequenced material came from whole blood. The DNA sequence reads TGTGCCTCAAGGGCAGGGTCCTACAATGAGCAGTTCTTC. Translated, this gives CASRAGSYNEQFF.